These 10 T cell receptor beta chains came from one sample sequenced in a study of OX40 agonist ivuxolimab in advanced cancers. Repertoires were generated with immunoSEQ multiplex PCR, while TCRdb's copy carries only in-frame clones and drops some. The sample has tens of thousands of clones; 85% to 90% are singletons. The source material was CD4+ or CD8+ T cells sorted from blood, sampled in a trial of the OX40 agonist ivuxolimab. The receptors were sampled from an adult with an advanced solid tumor such as melanoma, head and neck, liver or kidney cancer.

The chain is built from TRBV30 and TRBJ2-5; TRBD2 matches at 9 bases. Germline assignment: CDR1 GTSNPN and CDR2 SVGIG (reference sequence). V shed 2 bases and J 2 bases; nucleotides not matched to a gene: 9. The CDR3 is 16 amino acids. Here the CDR3 DNA reads TGTGCCTGGAGTCCTGGGACTAGCCTAACTCAAGAGACCCAGTACTTC. The encoded protein is CAWSPGTSLTQETQYF.

The chain links TRBV19 to TRBJ1-3; TRBD1 matches 7 bases. Trimming removed 3 bases from V and 4 bases from J; junction bases left unmatched: 9. CDR1 is LNHDA and CDR2 is SQIVND in the germline V gene (reference sequence). The CDR3 loop spans 16 amino acids. In nucleotides, the CDR3 is TGTGCCAGTAGTATCGGCGACAGGGCAGGCGGAAACACCATATATTTT. It is translated as CASSIGDRAGGNTIYF.

This chain joins TRBV29-1 and TRBJ1-4; D is possibly TRBD1 (6 bases). V was clipped by 4 bases and J by 10 bases, with 16 bases between them. Germline CDR1 is SQVTM and CDR2 is ANQGSEA. This CDR3 is built from 13 residues. The CDR3 sequence is CSVVVGAGGKLFF. The CDR3 nucleotides read TGCAGCGTTGTTGTGGGGGCAGGTGGAAAACTGTTTTTT.

The CDR3 DNA follows: TGTGCCATCAGTGCGGGTAGCGGGGGGGCGGCTTACACAGATACGCAGTATTTT. Translation gives CAISAGSGGAAYTDTQYF. This chain links TRBV10-3 with TRBJ2-3, with 11 positions matching TRBD2. The CDR3 has 18 residues. Germline V gene sequence: CDR1 ENHRY, CDR2 SYGVKD. V was pared by 4 bases and J by 2 bases, with 11 bases of the junction left unmatched.

The gene calls are TRBV29-1 and TRBJ2-2; a weak D match, TRBD2 (7 bases). In germline, CDR1 is SQVTM, CDR2 ANQGSEA. The V end was cut by 6 bases, the J end by 4 bases, with 15 bases between. This CDR3 comprises 14 residues. Here the CDR3 reads CSVGGQGSTGELFF. The CDR3 DNA follows: TGCAGCGTGGGGGGGCAGGGATCCACCGGGGAGCTGTTTTTT.

The V and J genes are TRBV7-9 and TRBJ1-4; D uncertain. Germline CDR1 SEHNR, CDR2 FQNEAQ (reference sequence). CDR3 length: 14 residues. V lost 2 bases, J lost 6 bases, and 10 bases lay in between. As DNA, the CDR3 is TGTGCCAGCAGCTTACGGGAGATTGATGAAAAACTGTTTTTT. Amino acids: CASSLREIDEKLFF.

The chain couples TRBV6-1 to TRBJ1-5, with D hard to call. Germline loops: CDR1 MNHNS, CDR2 SASEGT. Trimming cost V 1 base and J 0 bases, with 4 bases left between them. The CDR3 sequence is 14 residues long. The CDR3 region is CASSEGGSNQPQHF. CDR3 coding DNA: TGTGCCAGCAGTGAAGGTGGTAGCAATCAGCCCCAGCATTTT.

This clone was detected only once. V usage is TRBV29-1 and J usage is TRBJ2-2; weak D call: TRBD1 (5 bases). Trimming left V 4 bases short and J 4 bases short, with 16 bases between. The germline V gene has CDR1 SQVTM and CDR2 ANQGSEA. The CDR3 is 15 residues long. The CDR3 sequence: CSVAPQGGGTGELFF. The DNA of the CDR3 is TGCAGCGTTGCTCCCCAGGGCGGCGGCACCGGGGAGCTGTTTTTT.

V usage is TRBV19 and J usage is TRBJ1-2; 12 nucleotides match TRBD1. Trimming removed 9 bases from V and 2 bases from J; junction bases left unmatched: 1. Germline V gene sequence: CDR1 LNHDA, CDR2 SQIVND (reference sequence). This CDR3 region has 13 residues. The CDR3 DNA is TGTGCCAGCGGGACAGGGGGCAACTATGGCTACACCTTC. Translated: CASGTGGNYGYTF. Combining the CDR3 with reference TRBV19 and TRBJ1-2 gives the whole variable domain DGGITQSPKYLFRKEGQNVTLSCEQNLNHDAMYWYRQDPGQGLRLIYYSQIVNDFQKGDIAEGYSVSREKKESFPLTVTSAQKNPTAFYLCASGTGGNYGYTFGSGTRLTVV.

The chain uses TRBV18 and TRBJ2-3; TRBD2 is a possible D gene (5 bases). The germline gives CDR1 KGHSH, CDR2 LQKENI. Trimming removed 3 bases at V and 4 bases at J, with 8 bases between. This CDR3 has 13 residues. CDR3 in DNA: TGTGCCAGCTCACCTACTAGGGCAGATACGCAGTATTTT. Its protein product is CASSPTRADTQYF.